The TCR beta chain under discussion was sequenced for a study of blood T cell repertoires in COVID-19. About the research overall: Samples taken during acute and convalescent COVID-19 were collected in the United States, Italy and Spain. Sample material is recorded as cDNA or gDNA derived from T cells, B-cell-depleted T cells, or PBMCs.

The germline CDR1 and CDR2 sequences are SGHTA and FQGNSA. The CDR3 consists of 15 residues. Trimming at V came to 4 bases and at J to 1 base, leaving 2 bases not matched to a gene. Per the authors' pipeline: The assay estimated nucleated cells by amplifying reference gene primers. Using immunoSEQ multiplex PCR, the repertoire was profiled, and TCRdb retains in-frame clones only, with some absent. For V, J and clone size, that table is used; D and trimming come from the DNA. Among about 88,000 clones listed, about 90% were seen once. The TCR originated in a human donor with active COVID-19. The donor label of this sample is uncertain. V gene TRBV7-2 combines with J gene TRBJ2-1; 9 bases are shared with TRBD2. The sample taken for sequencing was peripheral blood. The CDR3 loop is CASSWRGGSYNEQFF. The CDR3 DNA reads TGTGCCAGCAGCTGGCGGGGGGGATCCTACAATGAGCAGTTCTTC.